Detailed here is one TCR beta chain. The antigen is undetermined. Primers included in the PCR were 60 Vbeta and 13 Jbeta primers. Some clones are missing from TCRdb's copy, which holds only in-frame ones; the method was immunoSEQ multiplex PCR. The table lists around 250,000 clones, around nine tenths of them singletons. This sample was included in a study of cytomegalovirus exposure and HLA in healthy donors. Study-level points and caveats: Near-uniform donor sequencing depth was presumed by presence/absence analyses. Reportedly, cytomegalovirus status was diagnosed with high sensitivity and specificity. An analysis done earlier found most TCR beta V segments productive about 90% or about 30% of the time.

Germline loops: CDR1 MNHNY, CDR2 SVGAGI (reference sequence). The CDR3 extends over 13 amino acids. With V trimmed by 6 bases and J by 4 bases, 4 bases remained unmatched. Specimen: PBMCs. This clonotype was obtained from a girl aged 2-9 years in good health and CMV-seronegative. The chain has TRBV6-6 and TRBJ1-1; 8 bases align to TRBD1. The CDR3 nucleotides read TGTGCCAGCAGACATGACAGGGGCACTGAAGCTTTCTTT. As protein: CASRHDRGTEAFF.